This T cell receptor beta chain was sequenced during a study of T cells in Graves' hyperthyroidism and ophthalmopathy. Regions amplified from RNA transcripts were the TCR beta CDR3 regions. First-round RT-PCR targeting the TCR CDR3 was performed with the HTBI primer set. TCRdb re-called the multiplex PCR reads with MiXCR, one entry per CDR3 protein. The sample holds roughly 250,000 distinct CDR3 sequences, 20% to 25% seen once. This clonotype was seen a handful of times. Unmatched junction bases numbered 2, after V lost 1 base and J lost 6 bases. The CDR3 is 14 amino acids. The germline gives CDR1 DFQATT, CDR2 SNEGSKA (reference sequence).

V usage is TRBV20-1 and J usage is TRBJ2-1, with TRBD2 matching 11 bases. The material sequenced was blood. This TCR derives from a man aged 25-45 years with Graves' ophthalmopathy. The CDR3 bases are TGCAGTGCTAGAGGGGGGACTAGCGGCAATGAGCAGTTCTTC. This codes for CSARGGTSGNEQFF.